Below, 8 T cell receptor beta chains from the same sample are listed, as sequenced in a study of T cell changes during pregnancy in multiple sclerosis. Sequencing was performed with immunoSEQ multiplex PCR; in TCRdb, only in-frame clones are kept and a portion is missing. The repertoire consists of 40,000 to 45,000 clones, with about 91% occurring once and the leading ten covering roughly 0.5%. The source was CD4+ T cells from peripheral blood mononuclear cells, collected in the second trimester of pregnancy. The receptors were sampled from a female donor in good health, enrolled as a control in a pregnancy study.

This clone appeared a single time. V gene TRBV28 combines with J gene TRBJ2-3; TRBD2 agrees at 9 bases. V lost 3 bases to trimming and J lost 0 bases; unmatched junction nucleotides: 7. This CDR3 contains 17 residues. CDR1 is MDHEN and CDR2 is SYDVKM in the germline V gene. Written as DNA, the CDR3 is TGTGCCAGCAGTTTCCTCGGCGGGAGGGGTAGCACAGATACGCAGTATTTT. Protein sequence: CASSFLGGRGSTDTQYF.

The chain uses TRBV5-1 and TRBJ2-3; TRBD1 might be the D (5 bases). This CDR3 contains 14 residues. CDR1 is SGHRS and CDR2 is YFSETQ in the germline V gene. With 2 bases removed from V and 0 bases from J, the gap between germline ends came to 7 bases. The CDR3 DNA follows: TGCGCCAGCAGCTTCGGACAAAGCACAGATACGCAGTATTTT. Protein product: CASSFGQSTDTQYF.

V gene TRBV14 combines with J gene TRBJ1-1; TRBD1 aligns across 9 bases. The junction had 4 bases not matched to a gene; V was cut back by 0 bases and J by 5 bases. Germline assignment: CDR1 SGHDN and CDR2 FVKESK. CDR3 length: 15 amino acids. This CDR3 reads CASSQDGTGLTEAFF. The CDR3 DNA follows: TGTGCCAGCAGCCAAGATGGGACAGGGCTGACTGAAGCTTTCTTT.

The V call is TRBV29-1, the J call TRBJ2-1; D is undetermined. The CDR3 spans 14 residues. CDR1 is SQVTM, CDR2 ANQGSEA, per germline. Trimming removed 3 bases from V and 2 bases from J, with 11 bases in between. Written as DNA, the CDR3 is TGCAGCGTTGAGGGCTCCTCGCCCTACAATGAGCAGTTCTTC. Protein product: CSVEGSSPYNEQFF.

This sequence joins TRBV6-6 and TRBJ2-1; TRBD1 matches 7 bases. J lost 7 bases, V lost 6 bases, and 12 bases had no gene match. This CDR3 is 15 amino acids long. CDR1 is MNHNY and CDR2 is SVGAGI in the germline V gene (reference sequence). The CDR3 DNA sequence: TGTGCCAGCAGACCTGACAGGGCAAGGCTTAATGAGCAGTTCTTC. This gives the protein CASRPDRARLNEQFF.

The chain joins TRBV27 to TRBJ2-1; 9 nucleotides agree with TRBD2. There are 16 residues in the CDR3. Germline lookup yields CDR1 MNHEY and CDR2 SMNVEV (reference sequence). V lost 10 bases and J lost 4; bases outside the gene matches: 14. CDR3 sequence reads: CATGRRGGVNYNEQFF. The CDR3 DNA reads TGTGCCACCGGTCGACGCGGGGGGGTAAATTACAATGAGCAGTTCTTC.

This chain connects TRBV7-9 to TRBJ2-3; D perhaps matches TRBD2 (6 bases). The CDR3 spans 14 residues. Germline lookup yields CDR1 SEHNR and CDR2 FQNEAQ (reference sequence). V lost 3 bases and J 5 bases, leaving 12 bases between the germline ends. CDR3 amino acids: CASSFGVRGDTQYF. CDR3 sequence (DNA): TGTGCCAGCAGCTTCGGGGTGCGGGGAGATACGCAGTATTTT.

This chain links TRBV6-6 with TRBJ1-2, with a tentative D call TRBD1 (5 bases). Per germline, CDR1 MNHNY and CDR2 SVGAGI (reference sequence). Trimming pared 6 bases from V and 5 bases from J, leaving 13 bases between. The CDR3 has 13 residues. CDR3 in amino acids: CASSSDRKYGYTF. For the CDR3, the DNA is TGTGCCAGCAGCTCCGACAGAAAGTATGGCTACACCTTC.